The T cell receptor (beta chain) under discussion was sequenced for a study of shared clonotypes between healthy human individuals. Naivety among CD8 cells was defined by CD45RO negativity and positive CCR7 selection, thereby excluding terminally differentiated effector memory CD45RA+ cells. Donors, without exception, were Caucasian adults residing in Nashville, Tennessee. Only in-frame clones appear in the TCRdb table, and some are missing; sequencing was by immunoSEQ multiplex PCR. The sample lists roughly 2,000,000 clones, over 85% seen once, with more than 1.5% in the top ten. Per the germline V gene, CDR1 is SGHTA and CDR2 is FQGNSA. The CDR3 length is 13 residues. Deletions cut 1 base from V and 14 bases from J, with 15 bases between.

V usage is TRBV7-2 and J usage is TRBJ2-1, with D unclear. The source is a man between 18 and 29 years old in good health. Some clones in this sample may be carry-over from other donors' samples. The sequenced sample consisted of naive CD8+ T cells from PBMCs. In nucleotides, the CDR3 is TGTGCCAGCAGCTTAGTCGGCCAACCAAGTGAGTTCTTC. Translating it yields CASSLVGQPSEFF. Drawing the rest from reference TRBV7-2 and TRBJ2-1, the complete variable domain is GAGVSQSPSNKVTEKGKDVELRCDPISGHTALYWYRQSLGQGLEFLIYFQGNSAPDKSGLPSDRFSAERTGGSVSTLTIQRTQQEDSAVYLCASSLVGQPSEFFGPGTRLTVL.